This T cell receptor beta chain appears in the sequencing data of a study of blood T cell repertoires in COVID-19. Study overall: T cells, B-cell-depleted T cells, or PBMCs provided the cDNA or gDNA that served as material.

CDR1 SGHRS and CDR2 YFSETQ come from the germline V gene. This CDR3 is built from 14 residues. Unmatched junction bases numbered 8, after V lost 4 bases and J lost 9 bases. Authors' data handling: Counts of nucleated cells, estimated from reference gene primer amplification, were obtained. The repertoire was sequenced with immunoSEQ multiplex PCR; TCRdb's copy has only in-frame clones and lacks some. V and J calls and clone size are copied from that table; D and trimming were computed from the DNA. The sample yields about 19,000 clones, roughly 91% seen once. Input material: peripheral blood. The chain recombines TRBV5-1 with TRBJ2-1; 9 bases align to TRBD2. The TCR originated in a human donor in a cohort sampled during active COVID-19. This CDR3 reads CASSQVGLAGEQFF. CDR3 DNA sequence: TGCGCCAGCAGCCAGGTGGGACTAGCCGGTGAGCAGTTCTTC.